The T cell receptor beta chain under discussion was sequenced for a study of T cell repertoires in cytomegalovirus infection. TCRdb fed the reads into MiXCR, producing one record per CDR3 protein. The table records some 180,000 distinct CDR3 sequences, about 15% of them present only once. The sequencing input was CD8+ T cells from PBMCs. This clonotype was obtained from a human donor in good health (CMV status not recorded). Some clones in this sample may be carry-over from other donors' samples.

Here the CDR3 DNA reads TGTGCCAGCAGTGAAGGGGGACCACCCCTCCACTTT. Encoded protein: CASSEGGPPLHF. The chain combines TRBV2 with TRBJ1-6, with D possibly being TRBD1 (5 bases). Germline CDR1 and CDR2: SNHLY and FYNNEI. V dropped 1 base and J dropped 11 bases, with 6 bases sitting between them. The CDR3 covers 12 residues.